The T cell receptor (beta chain) under discussion was sequenced for a study of identical twins. TCRdb processed the 5' RACE reads anew with MiXCR; each CDR3 protein has one entry. Of 500,000 to 700,000 distinct CDR3 sequences listed, 7% to 7.5% are singletons. The CDR3 extends over 16 amino acids. V gave up 1 base and J gave up 0 bases, with 12 bases separating them. The germline gives CDR1 SGHAT, CDR2 FQNNGV. Points on this clonotype: The antigen remains unidentified.

The study's findings and limits: Because invariant MAIT and iNKT cells could be present, zero-insertion analyses could be partly confounded.

Another study also made use of these data, one on yellow fever vaccine responses in identical twins.

This TCR derives from a woman between 18 and 29 years old in good health. The chain recombines TRBV11-2 with TRBJ1-1, with D perhaps matching TRBD1 (5 bases). Input material: PBMCs. The CDR3 here is CASSLALQVMNTEAFF. CDR3 DNA: TGTGCCAGCAGCTTAGCCCTACAGGTCATGAACACTGAAGCTTTCTTT.